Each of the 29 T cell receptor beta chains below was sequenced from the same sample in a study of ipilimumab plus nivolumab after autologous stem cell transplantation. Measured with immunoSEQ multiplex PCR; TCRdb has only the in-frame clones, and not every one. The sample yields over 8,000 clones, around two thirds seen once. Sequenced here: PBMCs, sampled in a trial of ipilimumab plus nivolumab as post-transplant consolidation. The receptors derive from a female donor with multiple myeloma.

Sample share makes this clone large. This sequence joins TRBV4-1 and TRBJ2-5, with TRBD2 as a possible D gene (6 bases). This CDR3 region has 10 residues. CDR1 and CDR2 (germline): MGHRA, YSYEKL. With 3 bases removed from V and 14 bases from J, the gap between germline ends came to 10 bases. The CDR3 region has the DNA TGCGCCAGCAGCCAGGGGGACTTATACTTC. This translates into CASSQGDLYF.

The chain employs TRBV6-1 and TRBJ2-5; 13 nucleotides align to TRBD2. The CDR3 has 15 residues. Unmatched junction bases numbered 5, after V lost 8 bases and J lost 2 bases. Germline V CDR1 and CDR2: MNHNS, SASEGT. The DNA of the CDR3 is TGTGCCAGCGGGTGGGGACTAGCGGGACAAGAGACCCAGTACTTC. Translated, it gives CASGWGLAGQETQYF.

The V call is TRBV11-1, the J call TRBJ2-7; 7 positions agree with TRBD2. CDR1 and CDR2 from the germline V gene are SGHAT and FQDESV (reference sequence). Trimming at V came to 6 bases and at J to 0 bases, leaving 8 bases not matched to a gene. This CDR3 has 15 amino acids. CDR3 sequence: CASSSGTTLSYEQYF. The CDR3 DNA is TGTGCCAGCAGTTCGGGGACTACCCTCTCCTACGAGCAGTACTTC.

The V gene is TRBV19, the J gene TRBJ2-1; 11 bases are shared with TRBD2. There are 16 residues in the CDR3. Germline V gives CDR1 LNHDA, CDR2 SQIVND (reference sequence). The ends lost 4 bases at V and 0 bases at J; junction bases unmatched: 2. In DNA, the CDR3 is TGTGCCAGTAGTACTACTAGCGGGAGCTCCTACAATGAGCAGTTCTTC. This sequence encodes CASSTTSGSSYNEQFF.

CDR3 DNA sequence: TGTGCCAGCAGTGATTCACCCACCGGCAGGGATTTTCATTCACCCCTCCACTTT. Translating gives CASSDSPTGRDFHSPLHF. J is TRBJ1-6 and V is TRBV6-4; D possibly corresponds to TRBD1 (5 bases). The germline gives CDR1 MRHNA, CDR2 SNTAGT. Trimming took off 3 bases at V and 8 bases at J, with 23 bases between the two ends. CDR3 size: 18 residues.

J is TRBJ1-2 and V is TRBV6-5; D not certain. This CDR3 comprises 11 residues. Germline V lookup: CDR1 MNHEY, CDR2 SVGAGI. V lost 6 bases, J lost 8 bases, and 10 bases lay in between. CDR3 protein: CASSEGLGYTF. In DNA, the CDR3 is TGTGCCAGCAGCGAAGGGCTAGGCTACACCTTC.

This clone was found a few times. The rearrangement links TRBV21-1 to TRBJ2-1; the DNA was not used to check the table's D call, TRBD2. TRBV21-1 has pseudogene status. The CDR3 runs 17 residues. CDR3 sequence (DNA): TGTGCCAGCAGCCCCGATAGCGGGAGGAAGGAATACAATGAGCAGTTCTTC. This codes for CASSPDSGRKEYNEQFF.

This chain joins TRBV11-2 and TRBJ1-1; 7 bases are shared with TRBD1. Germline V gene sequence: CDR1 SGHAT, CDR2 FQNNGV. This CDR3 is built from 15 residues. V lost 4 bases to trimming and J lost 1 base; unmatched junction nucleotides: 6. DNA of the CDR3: TGTGCCAGCAGCTCCCGGGACAGCTCGAACACTGAAGCTTTCTTT. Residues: CASSSRDSSNTEAFF.

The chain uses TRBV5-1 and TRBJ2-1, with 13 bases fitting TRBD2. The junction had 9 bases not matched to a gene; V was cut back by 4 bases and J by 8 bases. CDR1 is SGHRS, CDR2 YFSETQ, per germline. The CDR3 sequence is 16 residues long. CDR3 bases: TGCGCCAGCAGCACAGGGACTAGCGGGAATCTTGATGAGCAGTTCTTC. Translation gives CASSTGTSGNLDEQFF.

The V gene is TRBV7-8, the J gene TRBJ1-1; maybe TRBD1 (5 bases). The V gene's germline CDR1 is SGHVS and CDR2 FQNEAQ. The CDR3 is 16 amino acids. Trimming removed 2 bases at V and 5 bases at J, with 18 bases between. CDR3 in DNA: TGTGCCAGCAGCTTACAGGGATTTGGTCTAGAAACTGAAGCTTTCTTT. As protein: CASSLQGFGLETEAFF.

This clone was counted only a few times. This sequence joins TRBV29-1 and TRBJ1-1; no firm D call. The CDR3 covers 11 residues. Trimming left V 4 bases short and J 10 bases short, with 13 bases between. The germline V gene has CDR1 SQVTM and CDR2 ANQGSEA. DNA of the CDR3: TGCAGCGTTGTACCAGGAATTGGAGCTTTCTTT. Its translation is CSVVPGIGAFF. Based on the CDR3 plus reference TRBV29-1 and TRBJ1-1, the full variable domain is SAVISQKPSRDICQRGTSLTIQCQVDSQVTMMFWYRQQPGQSLTLIATANQGSEATYESGFVIDKFPISRPNLTFSTLTVSNMSPEDSSIYLCSVVPGIGAFFGQGTRLTVV.

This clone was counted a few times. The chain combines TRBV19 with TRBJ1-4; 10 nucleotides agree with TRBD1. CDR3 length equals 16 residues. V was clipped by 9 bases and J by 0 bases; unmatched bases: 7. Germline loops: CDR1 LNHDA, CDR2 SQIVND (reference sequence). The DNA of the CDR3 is TGTGCCAGCACGACAGGGGGCCGTGCAACTAATGAAAAACTGTTTTTT. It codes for CASTTGGRATNEKLFF.

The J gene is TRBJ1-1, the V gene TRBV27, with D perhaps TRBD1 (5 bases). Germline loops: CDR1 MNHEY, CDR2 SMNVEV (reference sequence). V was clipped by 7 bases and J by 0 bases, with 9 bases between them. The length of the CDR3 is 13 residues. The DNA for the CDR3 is TGTGCCAGCACCCAGACAGTGAACACTGAAGCTTTCTTT. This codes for CASTQTVNTEAFF.

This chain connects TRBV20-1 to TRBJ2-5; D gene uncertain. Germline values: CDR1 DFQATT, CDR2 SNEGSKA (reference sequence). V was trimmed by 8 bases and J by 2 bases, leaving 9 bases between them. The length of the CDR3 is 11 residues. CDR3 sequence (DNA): TGCAGTAAATTAGAGCAAGAGACCCAGTACTTC. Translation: CSKLEQETQYF.

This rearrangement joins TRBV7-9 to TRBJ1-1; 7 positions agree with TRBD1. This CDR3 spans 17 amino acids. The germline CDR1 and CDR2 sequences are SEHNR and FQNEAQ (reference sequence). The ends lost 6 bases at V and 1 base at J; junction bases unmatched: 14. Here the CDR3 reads CASSSDPGGTANTEAFF. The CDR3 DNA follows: TGTGCCAGCAGTTCGGACCCAGGCGGGACAGCGAACACTGAAGCTTTCTTT.

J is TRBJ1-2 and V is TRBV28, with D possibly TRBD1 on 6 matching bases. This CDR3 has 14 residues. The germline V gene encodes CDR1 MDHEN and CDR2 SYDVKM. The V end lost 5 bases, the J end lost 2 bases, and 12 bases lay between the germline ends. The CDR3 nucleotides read TGTGCCAGCAGTGGGGGACAACCAAACTATGGCTACACCTTC. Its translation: CASSGGQPNYGYTF.

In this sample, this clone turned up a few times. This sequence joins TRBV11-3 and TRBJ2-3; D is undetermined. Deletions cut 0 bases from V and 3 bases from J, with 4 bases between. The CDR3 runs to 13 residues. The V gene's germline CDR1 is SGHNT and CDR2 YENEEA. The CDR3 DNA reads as TGTGCCAGCAGCTTAGAACAGACAGATACGCAGTATTTT. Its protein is CASSLEQTDTQYF.

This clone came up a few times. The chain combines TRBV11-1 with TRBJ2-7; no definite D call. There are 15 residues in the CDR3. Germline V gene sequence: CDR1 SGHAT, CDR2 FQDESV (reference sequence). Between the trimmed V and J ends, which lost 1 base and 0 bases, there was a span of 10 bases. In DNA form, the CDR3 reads TGTGCCAGCAGCTTAGACAAAACTAACTCCTACGAGCAGTACTTC. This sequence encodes CASSLDKTNSYEQYF.

As DNA, the CDR3 is TGTGCCAGTAGTGGCGCCGGGACAGGGGAAGAGACCCAGTACTTC. It translates to CASSGAGTGEETQYF. V is TRBV19 and J is TRBJ2-5, with 10 bases matching TRBD1. V lost 5 bases to trimming and J lost 3 bases; unmatched junction nucleotides: 6. This CDR3 has 15 residues. The germline V gene encodes CDR1 LNHDA and CDR2 SQIVND (reference sequence).

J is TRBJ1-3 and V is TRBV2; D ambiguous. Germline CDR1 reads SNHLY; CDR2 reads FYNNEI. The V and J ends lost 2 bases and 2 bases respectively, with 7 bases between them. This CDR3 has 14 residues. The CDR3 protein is CASSEITAGNTIYF. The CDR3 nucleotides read TGTGCCAGCAGTGAAATCACAGCTGGAAACACCATATATTTT. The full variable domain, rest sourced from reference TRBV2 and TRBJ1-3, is EPEVTQTPSHQVTQMGQEVILRCVPISNHLYFYWYRQILGQKVEFLVSFYNNEISEKSEIFDDQFSVERPDGSNFTLKIRSTKLEDSAMYFCASSEITAGNTIYFGEGSWLTVV.

CDR3 sequence reads: CASSAGTGVQPQHF. The CDR3 nucleotides read TGTGCCAGCAGCGCCGGGACAGGGGTTCAGCCCCAGCATTTT. The chain employs TRBV7-2 and TRBJ1-5, with 10 bases aligning to TRBD1. With V trimmed by 5 bases and J by 6 bases, 4 bases remained unmatched. Germline V gives CDR1 SGHTA, CDR2 FQGNSA. The CDR3 is 14 residues long. The variable domain in full, with the rest retrieved from reference TRBV7-2 and TRBJ1-5, is GAGVSQSPSNKVTEKGKDVELRCDPISGHTALYWYRQSLGQGLEFLIYFQGNSAPDKSGLPSDRFSAERTGGSVSTLTIQRTQQEDSAVYLCASSAGTGVQPQHFGDGTRLSIL.

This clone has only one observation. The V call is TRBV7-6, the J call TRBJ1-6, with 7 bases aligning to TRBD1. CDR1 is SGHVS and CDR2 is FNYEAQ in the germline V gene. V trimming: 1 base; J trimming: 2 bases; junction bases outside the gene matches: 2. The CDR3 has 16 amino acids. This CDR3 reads CASSLGQGPYNSPLHF. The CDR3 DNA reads TGTGCCAGCAGCTTAGGACAGGGTCCCTATAATTCACCCCTCCACTTT.

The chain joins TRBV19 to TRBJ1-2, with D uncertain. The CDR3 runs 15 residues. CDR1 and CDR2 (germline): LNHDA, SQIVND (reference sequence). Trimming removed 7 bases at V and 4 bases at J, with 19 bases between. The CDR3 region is CASTDLQTLVYGYTF. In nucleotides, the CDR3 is TGTGCCAGTACCGATTTGCAAACGCTCGTCTATGGCTACACCTTC.

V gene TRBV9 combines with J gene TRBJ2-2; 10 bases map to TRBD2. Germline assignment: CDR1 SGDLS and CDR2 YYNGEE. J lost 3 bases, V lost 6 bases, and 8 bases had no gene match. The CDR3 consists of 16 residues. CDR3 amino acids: CASTESAGGDTGELFF. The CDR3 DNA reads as TGTGCCAGCACCGAATCAGCGGGAGGGGACACCGGGGAGCTGTTTTTT.

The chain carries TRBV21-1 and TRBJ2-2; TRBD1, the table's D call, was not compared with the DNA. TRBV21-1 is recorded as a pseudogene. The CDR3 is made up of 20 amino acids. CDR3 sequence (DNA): TGTGCCAGCAGCAACAGGCCCCCGAGGCGCAGGGGACCGAACACCGGGGAGCTGTTTTTT. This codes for CASSNRPPRRRGPNTGELFF.

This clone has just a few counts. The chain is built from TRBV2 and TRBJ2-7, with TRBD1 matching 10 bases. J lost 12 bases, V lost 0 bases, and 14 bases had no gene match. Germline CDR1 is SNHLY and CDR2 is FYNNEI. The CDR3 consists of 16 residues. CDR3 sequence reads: CASSEANPGTGAPGYF. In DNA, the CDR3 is TGTGCCAGCAGTGAAGCTAATCCCGGGACAGGGGCCCCAGGGTACTTC.

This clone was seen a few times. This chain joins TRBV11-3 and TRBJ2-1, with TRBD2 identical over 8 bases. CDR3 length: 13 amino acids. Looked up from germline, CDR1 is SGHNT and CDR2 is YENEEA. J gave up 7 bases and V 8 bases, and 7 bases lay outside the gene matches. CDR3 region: CASEAGARNEQFF. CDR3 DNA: TGTGCCAGCGAAGCGGGAGCAAGGAATGAGCAGTTCTTC.

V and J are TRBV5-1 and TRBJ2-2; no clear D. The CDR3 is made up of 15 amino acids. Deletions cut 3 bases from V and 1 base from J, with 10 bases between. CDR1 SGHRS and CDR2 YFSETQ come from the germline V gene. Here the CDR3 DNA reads TGCGCCAGCAGCTCCGACTGGGGGAACACCGGGGAGCTGTTTTTT. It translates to CASSSDWGNTGELFF.

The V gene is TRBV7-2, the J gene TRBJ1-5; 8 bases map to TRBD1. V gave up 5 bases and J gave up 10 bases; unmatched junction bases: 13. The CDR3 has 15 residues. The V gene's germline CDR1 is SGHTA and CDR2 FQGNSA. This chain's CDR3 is CASSLTGTGIVPQHF. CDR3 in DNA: TGTGCCAGCAGCCTTACCGGGACAGGTATAGTTCCCCAGCATTTT.